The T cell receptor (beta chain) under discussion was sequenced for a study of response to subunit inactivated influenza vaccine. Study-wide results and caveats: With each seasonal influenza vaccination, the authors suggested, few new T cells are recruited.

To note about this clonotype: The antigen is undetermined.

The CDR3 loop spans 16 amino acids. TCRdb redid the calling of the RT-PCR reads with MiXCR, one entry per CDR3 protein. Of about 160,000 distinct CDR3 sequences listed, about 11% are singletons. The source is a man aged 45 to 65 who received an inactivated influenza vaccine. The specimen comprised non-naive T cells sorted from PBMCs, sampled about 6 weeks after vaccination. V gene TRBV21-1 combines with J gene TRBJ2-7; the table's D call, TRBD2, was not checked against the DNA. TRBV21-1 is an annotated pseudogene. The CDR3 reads CASSKESRDGGCEQYF. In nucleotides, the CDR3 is TGTGCCAGCAGCAAAGAAAGCCGGGACGGCGGGTGCGAGCAGTACTTC.